The T cell receptor (beta chain) described here comes from a study of blood T cell repertoires in COVID-19. Method: immunoSEQ multiplex PCR; TCRdb's copy keeps in-frame clones and lacks some. Of some 250,000 clones detected, roughly 91% appear once; the ten largest clones hold around 4.2%. Per germline, CDR1 SGHTA and CDR2 FQGTGA. V was cut by 2 bases and J by 3 bases, with 14 bases left in between. The CDR3 is 15 amino acids. The sample taken for sequencing was PBMCs or T cells enriched from blood (not recorded which). The clonotype comes from a woman younger than 45 with acute COVID-19. V is TRBV7-3 and J is TRBJ2-7, with D possibly TRBD1 on 7 matching bases. The CDR3, as DNA: TGTGCCAGCAGCTTAGCTGACAGGGAGGTCTACGAGCAGTACTTC. Translated, it gives CASSLADREVYEQYF.